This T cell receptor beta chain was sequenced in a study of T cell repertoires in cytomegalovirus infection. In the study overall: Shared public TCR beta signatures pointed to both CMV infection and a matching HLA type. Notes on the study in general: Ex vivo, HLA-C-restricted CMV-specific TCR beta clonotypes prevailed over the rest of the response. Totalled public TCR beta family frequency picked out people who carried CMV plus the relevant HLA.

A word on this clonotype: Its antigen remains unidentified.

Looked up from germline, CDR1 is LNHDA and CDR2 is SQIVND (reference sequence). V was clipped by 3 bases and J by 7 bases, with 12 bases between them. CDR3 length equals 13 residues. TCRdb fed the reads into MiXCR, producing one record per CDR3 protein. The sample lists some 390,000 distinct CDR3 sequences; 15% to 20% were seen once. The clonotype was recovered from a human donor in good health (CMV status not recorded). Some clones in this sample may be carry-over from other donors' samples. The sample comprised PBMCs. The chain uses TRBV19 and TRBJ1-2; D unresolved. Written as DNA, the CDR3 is TGTGCCAGTAGTATTGGTCCGTCGATTGGCTACACCTTC. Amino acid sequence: CASSIGPSIGYTF.